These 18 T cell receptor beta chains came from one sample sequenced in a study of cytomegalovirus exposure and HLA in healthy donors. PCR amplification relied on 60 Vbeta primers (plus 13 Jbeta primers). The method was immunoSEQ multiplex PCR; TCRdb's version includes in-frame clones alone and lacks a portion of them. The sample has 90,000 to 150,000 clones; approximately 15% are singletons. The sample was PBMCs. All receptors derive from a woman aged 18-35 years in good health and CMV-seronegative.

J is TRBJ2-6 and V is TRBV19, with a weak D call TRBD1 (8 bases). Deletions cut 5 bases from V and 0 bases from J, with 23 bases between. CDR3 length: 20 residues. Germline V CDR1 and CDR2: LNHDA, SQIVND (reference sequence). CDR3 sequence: CASSATGGAGGPSGANVLTF. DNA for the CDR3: TGTGCCAGTAGTGCTACTGGGGGGGCAGGGGGCCCCTCTGGGGCCAACGTCCTGACTTTC.

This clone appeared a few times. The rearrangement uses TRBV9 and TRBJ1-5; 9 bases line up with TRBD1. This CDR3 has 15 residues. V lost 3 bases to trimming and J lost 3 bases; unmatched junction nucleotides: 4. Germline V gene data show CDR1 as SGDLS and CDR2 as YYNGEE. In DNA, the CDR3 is TGTGCCAGCAGCGGGACAGGGGCCCCCAATCAGCCCCAGCATTTT. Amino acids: CASSGTGAPNQPQHF.

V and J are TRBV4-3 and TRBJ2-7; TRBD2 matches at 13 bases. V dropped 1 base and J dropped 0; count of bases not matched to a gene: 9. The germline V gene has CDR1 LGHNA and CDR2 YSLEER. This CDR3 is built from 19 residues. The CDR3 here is CASSQAPGLAGTLSYEQYF. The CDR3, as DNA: TGCGCCAGCAGCCAAGCACCGGGACTAGCGGGGACCCTCTCCTACGAGCAGTACTTC.

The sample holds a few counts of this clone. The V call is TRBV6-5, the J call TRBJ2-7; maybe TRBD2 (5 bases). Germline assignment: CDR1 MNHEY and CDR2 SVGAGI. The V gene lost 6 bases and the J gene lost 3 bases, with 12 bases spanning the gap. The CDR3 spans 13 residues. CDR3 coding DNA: TGTGCCAGCAGGCTTAGAGGAGGCTACGAGCAGTACTTC. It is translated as CASRLRGGYEQYF.

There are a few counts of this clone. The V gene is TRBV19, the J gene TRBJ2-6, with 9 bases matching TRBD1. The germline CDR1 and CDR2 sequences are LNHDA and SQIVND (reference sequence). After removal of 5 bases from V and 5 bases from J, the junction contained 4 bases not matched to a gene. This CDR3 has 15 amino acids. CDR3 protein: CASSPGTGRANVLTF. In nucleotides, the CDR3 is TGTGCCAGTAGTCCCGGGACAGGGCGGGCCAACGTCCTGACTTTC.

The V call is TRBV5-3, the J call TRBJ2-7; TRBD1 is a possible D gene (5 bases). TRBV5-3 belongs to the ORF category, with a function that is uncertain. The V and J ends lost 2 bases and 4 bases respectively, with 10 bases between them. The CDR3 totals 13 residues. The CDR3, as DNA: TGTGCCAGAAGCTTAGGACATATTTACGAGCAGTACTTC. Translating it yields CARSLGHIYEQYF.

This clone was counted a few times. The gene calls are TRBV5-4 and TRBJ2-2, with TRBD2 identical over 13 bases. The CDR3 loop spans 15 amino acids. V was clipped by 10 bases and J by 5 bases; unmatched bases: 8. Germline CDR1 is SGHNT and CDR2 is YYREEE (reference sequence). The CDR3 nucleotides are TGTGCCTACAGGGAGGGACTAGCGGGAACCGGGGAGCTGTTTTTT. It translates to CAYREGLAGTGELFF.

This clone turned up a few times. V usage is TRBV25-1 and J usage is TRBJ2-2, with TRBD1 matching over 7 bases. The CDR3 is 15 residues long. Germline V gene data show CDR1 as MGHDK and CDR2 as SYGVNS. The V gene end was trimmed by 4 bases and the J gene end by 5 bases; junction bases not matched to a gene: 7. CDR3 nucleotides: TGTGCCAGCAGTGGTCGACAGGGTAGGACCGGGGAGCTGTTTTTT. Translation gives CASSGRQGRTGELFF.

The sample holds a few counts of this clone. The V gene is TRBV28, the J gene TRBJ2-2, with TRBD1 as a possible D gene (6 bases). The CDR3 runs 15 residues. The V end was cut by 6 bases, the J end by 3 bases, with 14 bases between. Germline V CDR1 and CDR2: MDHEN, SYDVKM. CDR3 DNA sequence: TGTGCCAGCAGCCGAGGGGGTTTGGACACCGGGGAGCTGTTTTTT. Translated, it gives CASSRGGLDTGELFF. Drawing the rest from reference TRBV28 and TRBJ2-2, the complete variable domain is DVKVTQSSRYLVKRTGEKVFLECVQDMDHENMFWYRQDPGLGLRLIYFSYDVKMKEKGDIPEGYSVSREKKERFSLILESASTNQTSMYLCASSRGGLDTGELFFGEGSRLTVL.

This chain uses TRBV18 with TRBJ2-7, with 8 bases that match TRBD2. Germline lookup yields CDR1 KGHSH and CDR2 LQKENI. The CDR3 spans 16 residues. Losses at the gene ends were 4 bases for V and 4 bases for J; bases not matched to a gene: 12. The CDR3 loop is CASSLLAREGRYEQYF. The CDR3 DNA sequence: TGTGCCAGCTCACTCCTAGCACGGGAGGGCCGATACGAGCAGTACTTC.

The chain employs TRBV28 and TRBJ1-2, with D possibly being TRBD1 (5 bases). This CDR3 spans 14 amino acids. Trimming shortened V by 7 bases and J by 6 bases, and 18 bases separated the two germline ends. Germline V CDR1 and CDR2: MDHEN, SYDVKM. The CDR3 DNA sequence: TGTGCCAGCACCCGACAGTTATTAGGGGATGGCTACACCTTC. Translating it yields CASTRQLLGDGYTF.

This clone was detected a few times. CDR3 in amino acids: CASSFSGTGIPYNEQFF. The DNA for the CDR3 is TGTGCCAGCAGCTTTAGCGGGACAGGGATCCCCTACAATGAGCAGTTCTTC. The chain uses TRBV7-9 and TRBJ2-1; possible D gene TRBD1, 9 bases. CDR3 length equals 17 residues. Germline V gene sequence: CDR1 SEHNR, CDR2 FQNEAQ (reference sequence). V dropped 3 bases and J dropped 2 bases, with 17 bases sitting between them. The full variable domain, its missing parts supplied by reference TRBV7-9 and TRBJ2-1, is DTGVSQNPRHKITKRGQNVTFRCDPISEHNRLYWYRQTLGQGPEFLTYFQNEAQLEKSRLLSDRFSAERPKGSFSTLEIQRTEQGDSAMYLCASSFSGTGIPYNEQFFGPGTRLTVL.

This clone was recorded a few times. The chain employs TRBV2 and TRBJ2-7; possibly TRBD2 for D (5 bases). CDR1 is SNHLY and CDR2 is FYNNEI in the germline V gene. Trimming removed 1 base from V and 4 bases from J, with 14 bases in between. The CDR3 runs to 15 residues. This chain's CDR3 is CASSEESVSAYEQYF. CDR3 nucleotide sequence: TGTGCCAGCAGTGAAGAGAGTGTTAGCGCGTACGAGCAGTACTTC.

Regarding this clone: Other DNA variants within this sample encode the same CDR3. The CDR3 DNA follows: TGTGCCAGCAGTTTAACAGGGGACACTGAAGCTTTCTTT. This gives the protein CASSLTGDTEAFF. This chain connects TRBV28 to TRBJ1-1, with TRBD1 matching over 7 bases. CDR1 and CDR2 from the germline V gene are MDHEN and SYDVKM. The J segment lost 3 bases and the V segment lost 2 bases, leaving 0 bases of the junction unmatched. This CDR3 has 13 residues. Full variable domain (remainder filled in from reference TRBV28 and TRBJ1-1): DVKVTQSSRYLVKRTGEKVFLECVQDMDHENMFWYRQDPGLGLRLIYFSYDVKMKEKGDIPEGYSVSREKKERFSLILESASTNQTSMYLCASSLTGDTEAFFGQGTRLTVV.

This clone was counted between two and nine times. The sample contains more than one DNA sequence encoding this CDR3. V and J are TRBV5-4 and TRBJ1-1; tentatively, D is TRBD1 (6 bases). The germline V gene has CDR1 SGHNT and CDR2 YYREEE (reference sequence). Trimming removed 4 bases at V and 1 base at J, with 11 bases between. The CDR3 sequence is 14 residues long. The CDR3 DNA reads TGTGCCAGCAGCATAATCAGGGGGAACACTGAAGCTTTCTTT. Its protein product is CASSIIRGNTEAFF.

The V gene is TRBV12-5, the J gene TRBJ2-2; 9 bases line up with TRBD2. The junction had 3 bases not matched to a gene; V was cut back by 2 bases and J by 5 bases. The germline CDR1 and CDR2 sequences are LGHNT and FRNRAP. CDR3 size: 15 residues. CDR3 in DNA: TGTGCTAGTGGTTTGTCGGCGGGAGGGACCGGGGAGCTGTTTTTT. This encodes CASGLSAGGTGELFF.

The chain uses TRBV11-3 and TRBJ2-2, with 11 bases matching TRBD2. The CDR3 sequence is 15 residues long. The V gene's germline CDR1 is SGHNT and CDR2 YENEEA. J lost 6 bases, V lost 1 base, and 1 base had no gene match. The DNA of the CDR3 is TGTGCCAGCAGCTTAGCTAGCGGGAGGCCCGGGGAGCTGTTTTTT. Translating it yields CASSLASGRPGELFF.

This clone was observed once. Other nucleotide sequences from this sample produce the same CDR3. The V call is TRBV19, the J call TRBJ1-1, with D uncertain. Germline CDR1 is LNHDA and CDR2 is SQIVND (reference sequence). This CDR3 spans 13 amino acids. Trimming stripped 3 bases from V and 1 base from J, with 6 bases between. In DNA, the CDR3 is TGTGCCAGTAGTATCGGAGGGAACACTGAAGCTTTCTTT. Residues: CASSIGGNTEAFF.